These T cell receptor beta chains were read from a single sample in a study of cytomegalovirus exposure and HLA in healthy donors. Only in-frame clones appear in the TCRdb table, and some are missing; sequencing was by immunoSEQ multiplex PCR. The sample contains 200,000 to 250,000 clones, 80% to 85% of which appear only once. The specimen sequenced was PBMCs. Every receptor here comes from a woman in her 30s in good health and CMV-seropositive. Each CDR3 is given with its conserved first and last residue. The order of the fields is J gene, D gene, clone size, V gene, CDR3 DNA, CDR3 protein. A D gene is named only where the DNA matches it firmly. Only part of the rows carry a size: once, few, many, or a class if the clone is expanded.

J gene: TRBJ1-2; D gene: .; clone size: .; V gene: TRBV9; CDR3 DNA: TGTGCCAGCAGCCCCCAGGAGGGTCTCAACTATGGCTACACCTTC; CDR3 protein: CASSPQEGLNYGYTF
J gene: TRBJ2-1; D gene: TRBD2; clone size: .; V gene: TRBV7-6; CDR3 DNA: TGTGCCAGCAGCTTAGTCGGGACTAGCGGGAGGGCCGAGCAGTTCTTC; CDR3 protein: CASSLVGTSGRAEQFF
J gene: TRBJ2-7; D gene: .; clone size: once; V gene: TRBV18; CDR3 DNA: TGTGCCAGCTCAGCACAGGGAAACCCCTACGAGCAGTACTTC; CDR3 protein: CASSAQGNPYEQYF
J gene: TRBJ2-7; D gene: .; clone size: .; V gene: TRBV18; CDR3 DNA: TGTGCCAGCTCACGTACAGGGCGCTACGAGCAGTACTTC; CDR3 protein: CASSRTGRYEQYF
J gene: TRBJ2-6; D gene: .; clone size: many; V gene: TRBV4-1; CDR3 DNA: TGCGCCAGCAGCCAAGAAGCCAGTGCTGGGGCCAACGTCCTGACTTTC; CDR3 protein: CASSQEASAGANVLTF
J gene: TRBJ2-3; D gene: TRBD2; clone size: .; V gene: TRBV27; CDR3 DNA: TGTGCCAGCAGTTTACGACCCGCGGGAGTGATGGAAGATACGCAGTATTTT; CDR3 protein: CASSLRPAGVMEDTQYF
J gene: TRBJ1-5; D gene: .; clone size: once; V gene: TRBV30; CDR3 DNA: TGTGCCTGGAGTGTACATAGGACAGGCAATCAGCCCCAGCATTTT; CDR3 protein: CAWSVHRTGNQPQHF
J gene: TRBJ2-7; D gene: TRBD2; clone size: .; V gene: TRBV9; CDR3 DNA: TGTGCCAGCAGCGTAGGGTCTAGCGGGACAAACGAGCAGTACTTC; CDR3 protein: CASSVGSSGTNEQYF
J gene: TRBJ2-2; D gene: TRBD2; clone size: .; V gene: TRBV28; CDR3 DNA: TGTGCCAGCAGTCCAGAATCCGGTGGGACTAGCGGGAGTTGGTTTTTCAGGGGGGAGCTGTTTTTT; CDR3 protein: CASSPESGGTSGSWFFRGELFF
J gene: TRBJ1-1; D gene: .; clone size: .; V gene: TRBV30; CDR3 DNA: TGTGCCTGGAGCCGTCTAGGGAACACTGAAGCTTTCTTT; CDR3 protein: CAWSRLGNTEAFF
J gene: TRBJ2-5; D gene: .; clone size: once; V gene: TRBV27; CDR3 DNA: TGTGCCAGCAGTCCGCGGGGCCCTGCCTTATCAGAGACCCAGTACTTC; CDR3 protein: CASSPRGPALSETQYF
J gene: TRBJ1-2; D gene: TRBD1; clone size: few; V gene: TRBV6-5; CDR3 DNA: TGTGCCAGCAGTGAGCTCGGACAGGACGGTGGCTACACCTTC; CDR3 protein: CASSELGQDGGYTF
J gene: TRBJ2-6; D gene: .; clone size: .; V gene: TRBV5-1; CDR3 DNA: TGCGCCAGCAGCTTAGGAGACTCTGGGGCCAACGTCCTGACTTTC; CDR3 protein: CASSLGDSGANVLTF
J gene: TRBJ1-5; D gene: .; clone size: .; V gene: TRBV11-2; CDR3 DNA: TGTGCCAGCAGCTTAGACGGAAGCAATCAGCCCCAGCATTTT; CDR3 protein: CASSLDGSNQPQHF
J gene: TRBJ1-2; D gene: .; clone size: .; V gene: TRBV6-1; CDR3 DNA: TGTGCCAGCAGTGACCTTCAGGGATTTGGCTATGGCTACACCTTC; CDR3 protein: CASSDLQGFGYGYTF
J gene: TRBJ2-1; D gene: .; clone size: .; V gene: TRBV13; CDR3 DNA: TGTGCCAGCAGCGGGGAGGATTATGAGCAGTTCTTC; CDR3 protein: CASSGEDYEQFF
J gene: TRBJ2-1; D gene: TRBD2; clone size: .; V gene: TRBV30; CDR3 DNA: TGTGCCTGCCGTCGGGGTAGCGGGAACACCCCCAATGAGCAGTTCTTC; CDR3 protein: CACRRGSGNTPNEQFF
J gene: TRBJ2-1; D gene: .; clone size: .; V gene: TRBV7-2; CDR3 DNA: TGTGCCAGCAGCTTAGCTGGAAGGATGGGCAATGAGCAGTTCTTC; CDR3 protein: CASSLAGRMGNEQFF
J gene: TRBJ2-4; D gene: .; clone size: .; V gene: TRBV6-5; CDR3 DNA: TGTGCCAGCAGTTACGGAGCGTCTGCCAAAAACATTCAGTACTTC; CDR3 protein: CASSYGASAKNIQYF
J gene: TRBJ2-7; D gene: .; clone size: .; V gene: TRBV29-1; CDR3 DNA: TGCAGTGCCAACCGGGGATACGAGCAGTACTTC; CDR3 protein: CSANRGYEQYF
J gene: TRBJ2-2; D gene: .; clone size: few; V gene: TRBV27; CDR3 DNA: TGTGCCAGCAGTTCCCCCCCAGGGTACACCGGGGAGCTGTTTTTT; CDR3 protein: CASSSPPGYTGELFF
J gene: TRBJ2-4; D gene: TRBD1; clone size: .; V gene: TRBV5-1; CDR3 DNA: TGCGCCAGCAGCCAGGGACAGGGTAAGGACATTCAGTACTTC; CDR3 protein: CASSQGQGKDIQYF
J gene: TRBJ1-1; D gene: .; clone size: .; V gene: TRBV4-3; CDR3 DNA: TGCGCCAGCAGCCAAGATCGTTTGACGGGAACTAACACTGAAGCTTTCTTT; CDR3 protein: CASSQDRLTGTNTEAFF
J gene: TRBJ2-5; D gene: .; clone size: .; V gene: TRBV5-6; CDR3 DNA: TGTGCCAGCAGCTCGTCTACTCGGGACTTGGGAACCCAGTACTTC; CDR3 protein: CASSSSTRDLGTQYF
J gene: TRBJ2-1; D gene: .; clone size: .; V gene: TRBV20-1; CDR3 DNA: TGCAGTGCTAGGGAGGTAAATGAGCAGTTCTTC; CDR3 protein: CSAREVNEQFF
J gene: TRBJ2-6; D gene: .; clone size: once; V gene: TRBV28; CDR3 DNA: TGTGCCAGCAGTCCATCAGGACAGATAGTCTCTGGGGCCAACGTCCTGACTTTC; CDR3 protein: CASSPSGQIVSGANVLTF
J gene: TRBJ1-1; D gene: .; clone size: .; V gene: TRBV5-1; CDR3 DNA: TGCGCCAGCAGCCGGAGCACTGAAGCTTTCTTT; CDR3 protein: CASSRSTEAFF
J gene: TRBJ1-1; D gene: .; clone size: .; V gene: TRBV30; CDR3 DNA: TGTGCCTGGATGCTCCCGGGAATTGAAGCTTTCTTT; CDR3 protein: CAWMLPGIEAFF
J gene: TRBJ2-3; D gene: .; clone size: .; V gene: TRBV29-1; CDR3 DNA: TGCAGCGTCCCATCGGGCTGGCCTGGCACAGATACGCAGTATTTT; CDR3 protein: CSVPSGWPGTDTQYF
J gene: TRBJ1-1; D gene: .; clone size: .; V gene: TRBV18; CDR3 DNA: TGTGCCAGCTCACAAAACAGGGAGGAAAACACTGAAGCTTTCTTT; CDR3 protein: CASSQNREENTEAFF
J gene: TRBJ2-7; D gene: .; clone size: .; V gene: TRBV19; CDR3 DNA: TGTGCCAGTAGTATTGGGGGCTACGAGCAGTACTTC; CDR3 protein: CASSIGGYEQYF
J gene: TRBJ2-3; D gene: .; clone size: .; V gene: TRBV7-2; CDR3 DNA: TGTGCCAGCAGCTTAGCATGGGGGCCAGATACGCAGTATTTT; CDR3 protein: CASSLAWGPDTQYF
J gene: TRBJ2-7; D gene: TRBD2; clone size: .; V gene: TRBV6-1; CDR3 DNA: TGTGCCAGCAGTGAACCACTACTAGCGGAGCATTACTTC; CDR3 protein: CASSEPLLAEHYF
J gene: TRBJ2-7; D gene: .; clone size: .; V gene: TRBV27; CDR3 DNA: TGTGCCAGCAGTTTATATTCCGGGGCCGTGGAGCAGTACTTC; CDR3 protein: CASSLYSGAVEQYF
J gene: TRBJ2-1; D gene: TRBD2; clone size: .; V gene: TRBV5-1; CDR3 DNA: TGCGCCAGCAGCCCGCGGCGGGAGAGCCTACATGAGCAGTTCTTC; CDR3 protein: CASSPRRESLHEQFF
J gene: TRBJ2-7; D gene: .; clone size: .; V gene: TRBV4-1; CDR3 DNA: TGCGCCAGCAGCCAAACCCCCGCTAAGGTGCAGTACTTC; CDR3 protein: CASSQTPAKVQYF